A single sample gave rise to the 9 T cell receptor beta chains below, sequenced in a study of regulatory T cells in long-lasting Graves disease. Described time point: newly diagnosed GD, antithyroid drugs for less than 3 months. PBMC RNA was the source of the TCR library. Library construction for TCR beta used iRepertoire HTBI primers and Arm-PCR of CDR3 regions. One entry per CDR3 protein results from TCRdb running MiXCR on the multiplex PCR reads. The sample holds about 400,000 distinct CDR3 sequences, 15% to 19% seen once. The sequences come from peripheral blood mononuclear cells (PBMCs), collected at new diagnosis, from a patient treated with antithyroid drugs. These receptors all stem from a female donor with Graves disease.

In this sample, this clonotype turned up many times. The chain links TRBV27 to TRBJ2-1, with 11 positions matching TRBD2. The germline CDR1 and CDR2 sequences are MNHEY and SMNVEV (reference sequence). The CDR3 is made up of 15 amino acids. V was clipped by 6 bases and J by 5 bases; unmatched bases: 6. The CDR3 protein is CASSPGLAGDNEQFF. Here the CDR3 DNA reads TGTGCCAGCAGCCCCGGACTAGCGGGTGACAATGAGCAGTTCTTC.

This clonotype has a count of ten or more. The V and J genes are TRBV28 and TRBJ1-5; D unresolved. CDR1 MDHEN and CDR2 SYDVKM come from the germline V gene. V was clipped by 4 bases and J by 1 base, with 11 bases between them. This CDR3 comprises 15 residues. CDR3 bases: TGTGCCAGCAGTTCCTTGACCGAGAGCAATCAGCCCCAGCATTTT. It yields the protein CASSSLTESNQPQHF.

About this clonotype itself: A read error is possible here, since a much larger clone lies one base away. This chain connects TRBV9 to TRBJ2-1; D is possibly TRBD2 (6 bases). V dropped 4 bases and J dropped 7 bases, with 12 bases sitting between them. Germline assignment: CDR1 SGDLS and CDR2 YYNGEE. This CDR3 is built from 13 residues. CDR3 nucleotide sequence: TGTGCCAGCAGCCCGGGACTCCAAAATGAGCAGTTCTTC. Protein sequence: CASSPGLQNEQFF. Full variable domain (rest looked up from reference TRBV9 and TRBJ2-1): DSGVTQTPKHLITATGQRVTLRCSPRSGDLSVYWYQQSLDQGLQFLIQYYNGEERAKGNILERFSAQQFPDLHSELNLSSLELGDSALYFCASSPGLQNEQFFGPGTRLTVL.

This clonotype was detected ten times or more. This rearrangement joins TRBV20-1 to TRBJ1-2; 7 bases are a match to TRBD1. The CDR3 is made up of 14 amino acids. Looked up from germline, CDR1 is DFQATT and CDR2 is SNEGSKA (reference sequence). V lost 1 base and J lost 6; bases outside the gene matches: 8. The CDR3 bases are TGCAGTGCTAGAGCGGGACAGATGAATCATGGCTACACCTTC. This translates into CSARAGQMNHGYTF.

This clonotype appeared many times. The chain employs TRBV6-2 or TRBV6-3 and TRBJ2-2; 8 positions match TRBD2. Germline values: CDR1 MNHEY, CDR2 SVGEGT. The CDR3 extends over 16 amino acids. V was clipped by 6 bases and J by 7 bases; unmatched bases: 13. The CDR3, as DNA: TGTGCCAGCAGCTCGCTTGGGACTAGTGTGCTCGGGGAGCTGTTTTTT. It yields the protein CASSSLGTSVLGELFF.

The genes are TRBV9 and TRBJ2-2, with D perhaps TRBD1 (5 bases). CDR3 length equals 15 residues. V was pared by 0 bases and J by 4 bases, with 10 bases between. The germline CDR1 and CDR2 sequences are SGDLS and YYNGEE. CDR3 loop: CASSVAGHPTGELFF. The CDR3 bases are TGTGCCAGCAGCGTAGCCGGACATCCCACCGGGGAGCTGTTTTTT.

The chain links TRBV6-1 to TRBJ1-1; a weak D match, TRBD1 (6 bases). Germline CDR1 is MNHNS and CDR2 is SASEGT. Deletions cut 5 bases from V and 9 bases from J, with 16 bases between. The CDR3 has 13 amino acids. CDR3 bases: TGTGCCAGCAGTCCCCCGCAGGGGAAACAAGCTTTCTTT. Its protein product is CASSPPQGKQAFF.

As concerns this clonotype: A much larger clone lies one base from this, so it may be a read error. The chain joins TRBV5-1 to TRBJ2-2; D gene uncertain. Deletions cut 1 base from V and 5 bases from J, with 12 bases between. CDR3 length equals 15 residues. Germline V gene lookup returns CDR1 SGHRS and CDR2 YFSETQ. CDR3 residues: CASSLLDIGTGELFF. CDR3 sequence (DNA): TGCGCCAGCAGCTTGCTTGACATCGGAACCGGGGAGCTGTTTTTT.

Ten or more counts support this clonotype. The J gene is TRBJ2-1, the V gene TRBV24-1; either TRBD1 or TRBD2 may supply D (5 bases each). V lost 3 bases to trimming and J lost 7 bases, with 15 bases between them. Looked up from germline, CDR1 is KGHDR and CDR2 is SFDVKD. The CDR3 has 15 amino acids. In DNA, the CDR3 is TGTGCCACCAGTGATCCTCCCGGGACCTTTAATGAGCAGTTCTTC. It translates to CATSDPPGTFNEQFF.